This T cell receptor (beta chain) was identified in a study of CD4 T cells in relation to SARS-CoV-2 and coronaviruses. Turning to the study itself: ViraFEST: approximately 10-day antigen culture of PBMCs, then TCR beta CDR3 sequencing. Negative control cultures got HIV-1 Nef peptides or no peptide.

On this clone itself: Its antigen remains unknown.

The CDR3 length is 12 residues. Trimming took off 2 bases at V and 9 bases at J, with 11 bases between the two ends. Germline-derived CDR1 and CDR2 are SGHTA and FQGNSA. CD4+ T cells from unexposed donors were obtained before the COVID-19 pandemic (2011-2018). Isolation of CD4+ T cells took place after around 11 days in culture. Unexposed-donor CD4+ T cells were probed with SARS-CoV-2 S/N and four cold-coronavirus spikes, cells permitting. The data were produced by immunoSEQ multiplex PCR, yet TCRdb's version contains in-frame clones alone and is incomplete. The table has about 25,000 clones, 75% to 85% seen once.

The chain has TRBV7-2 and TRBJ2-7, with D maybe TRBD2 (5 bases). Material: CD4+ T cells from PBMCs, cultured in vitro. The receptor was derived from a human donor in good health. The CDR3 nucleotides are TGTGCCAGCAGCTTAACGCGGGCGTCGCAGTACTTC. Amino acids: CASSLTRASQYF.